The clone carrying this T cell receptor beta chain was found once. Germline V gene sequence: CDR1 SGHTA, CDR2 FQGTGA. The V gene lost 5 bases and the J gene lost 8 bases, with 16 bases spanning the gap. The CDR3 sequence is 14 residues long. This specimen comes from a study of blood T cells in healthy people across ages. With a J-beta primer mix and a sample-barcoded 5' primer, a second PCR ran roughly 6 to 11 cycles. TCRdb reanalysed the 5' RACE reads using MiXCR and keeps one entry per CDR3 protein. The table includes around 1.7 million distinct CDR3 sequences, 28% detected once. The sequence came from a woman aged 25 to 39 in good health. The chain links TRBV7-3 to TRBJ2-1, with D perhaps assigned TRBD1 or TRBD2 (5 bases each). Sequencing was carried out using blood. CDR3 residues: CASSRASLGDEQFF. The CDR3 coding sequence is TGTGCCAGCAGCCGGGCGTCTTTGGGGGATGAGCAGTTCTTC.